This TCR beta chain was profiled in a study of cytomegalovirus exposure and HLA in healthy donors. Study information: In a later analysis, it was reported that the roughly 130 validation repertoires had been produced on the same platform as the roughly 700 repertoires belonging to the first cohort.

TCRdb's copy holds only in-frame clones and misses some; the assay was immunoSEQ multiplex PCR. Of roughly 140,000 clones detected, roughly nine tenths appear once; the ten largest clones hold about 0.7%. CDR1 is MNHNS, CDR2 SASEGT, per germline. The CDR3 spans 13 residues. Between the trimmed V and J ends, which lost 7 bases and 3 bases, there was a span of 12 bases. From the approximately 110-subject validation cohort, which was separate from the approximately 700-subject first cohort, the donors were drawn. This TCR was sampled from a man between 18 and 29 years old in good health and CMV-seronegative. Sequencing was performed on PBMCs. This chain links TRBV6-1 with TRBJ1-2; a weak D match, TRBD1 (5 bases). This chain's CDR3 is CASKAPGYYGYTF. The CDR3 DNA follows: TGTGCCAGCAAGGCGCCAGGGTACTATGGCTACACCTTC.